This entry lists 10 T cell receptor beta chains sequenced from one sample in a study of Ad26.COV2.S vaccination and SARS-CoV-2 variants. Generated by immunoSEQ multiplex PCR, the TCRdb table keeps only in-frame clones and is missing some. Among roughly 92,000 clones listed, approximately 77% were seen once. The input for sequencing was peripheral blood, taken after recovery from COVID-19. The receptor source for this set is a human donor who had recovered from COVID-19.

The V and J genes are TRBV19 and TRBJ2-1; TRBD2 agrees at 8 bases. Germline V CDR1 and CDR2: LNHDA, SQIVND (reference sequence). CDR3 length: 17 amino acids. The junction had 14 bases not matched to a gene; V was cut back by 2 bases and J by 8 bases. CDR3 nucleotides: TGTGCCAGTAGTATAAGGTCTAGCGGGTGGCTCGGCTATGAGCAGTTCTTC. This gives the protein CASSIRSSGWLGYEQFF. Combining the CDR3 with reference TRBV19 and TRBJ2-1 gives the whole variable domain DGGITQSPKYLFRKEGQNVTLSCEQNLNHDAMYWYRQDPGQGLRLIYYSQIVNDFQKGDIAEGYSVSREKKESFPLTVTSAQKNPTAFYLCASSIRSSGWLGYEQFFGPGTRLTVL.

The CDR3 region has the DNA TGTGCCAGCAGCTTATGGACAGCCCCGAATAATTCACCCCTCCACTTT. It specifies CASSLWTAPNNSPLHF. The chain couples TRBV5-6 to TRBJ1-6; possible D gene TRBD1, 6 bases. The ends were cut back, 2 bases at V and 5 bases at J, with 14 bases in the middle. In germline, CDR1 is SGHDT, CDR2 YYEEEE. This CDR3 contains 16 residues.

V and J are TRBV5-5 and TRBJ2-7; possibly TRBD2 for D (5 bases). The germline CDR1 and CDR2 sequences are SGHKS and YYEKEE (reference sequence). CDR3 length equals 16 residues. Trimming stripped 0 bases from V and 2 bases from J, with 15 bases between. The CDR3 region has the DNA TGTGCCAGCAGCTTGGGTGTAGGGAGATCACCCTACGAGCAGTACTTC. Its translation: CASSLGVGRSPYEQYF.

The gene calls are TRBV9 and TRBJ2-3, with D perhaps matching TRBD1 (6 bases). CDR3 length: 17 amino acids. The V end was cut by 0 bases, the J end by 1 base, with 15 bases between. The germline V gene encodes CDR1 SGDLS and CDR2 YYNGEE. The CDR3 bases are TGTGCCAGCAGCGTAGACGGGCAGGGGATCGGCACAGATACGCAGTATTTT. The encoded protein is CASSVDGQGIGTDTQYF. Using reference TRBV9 and TRBJ2-3 for the parts outside the CDR3, the full variable domain is DSGVTQTPKHLITATGQRVTLRCSPRSGDLSVYWYQQSLDQGLQFLIQYYNGEERAKGNILERFSAQQFPDLHSELNLSSLELGDSALYFCASSVDGQGIGTDTQYFGPGTRLTVL.

About this clone itself: Other nucleotide sequences in the sample specify the same CDR3. The rearrangement uses TRBV19 and TRBJ2-2; 8 bases line up with TRBD2. CDR1 is LNHDA and CDR2 is SQIVND in the germline V gene (reference sequence). After removal of 5 bases from V and 5 bases from J, the junction contained 19 bases not matched to a gene. The CDR3 totals 19 residues. The CDR3 nucleotides are TGTGCCAGTAGTCCCATTTGGGGGACCGGGACGGGGGGGACCGGGGAGCTGTTTTTT. Protein sequence: CASSPIWGTGTGGTGELFF. Based on the CDR3 plus reference TRBV19 and TRBJ2-2, the full variable domain is DGGITQSPKYLFRKEGQNVTLSCEQNLNHDAMYWYRQDPGQGLRLIYYSQIVNDFQKGDIAEGYSVSREKKESFPLTVTSAQKNPTAFYLCASSPIWGTGTGGTGELFFGEGSRLTVL.

This chain connects TRBV5-1 to TRBJ2-1; no firm D call. Germline V gives CDR1 SGHRS, CDR2 YFSETQ. V lost 2 bases and J lost 8, with 11 bases in between. The CDR3 extends over 13 amino acids. In nucleotides, the CDR3 is TGCGCCAGCAGCTTAAGTGTGTCCGATGAGCAGTTCTTC. It is translated as CASSLSVSDEQFF.

This sequence joins TRBV9 and TRBJ2-7; TRBD2 might be the D (5 bases). Trimming shortened V by 0 bases and J by 2 bases, and 12 bases separated the two germline ends. Germline V lookup: CDR1 SGDLS, CDR2 YYNGEE. This CDR3 spans 15 amino acids. The CDR3 DNA is TGTGCCAGCAGCGTAGGTTCGGGGAGAACCTACGAGCAGTACTTC. Residues: CASSVGSGRTYEQYF.

This clone was seen a single time. The chain has TRBV6-4 and TRBJ2-2; no clear D gene. From germline, CDR1 is MRHNA and CDR2 SNTAGT. This CDR3 region has 13 residues. V was cut by 2 bases and J by 6 bases, with 7 bases left in between. CDR3 sequence (DNA): TGTGCCAGCAGTGACATGGCAGCCGGGGAGCTGTTTTTT. This sequence encodes CASSDMAAGELFF.

This clone appeared once. The gene calls are TRBV28 and TRBJ2-5, with 7 positions matching TRBD2. The CDR3 has 13 amino acids. V was clipped by 6 bases and J by 8 bases; unmatched bases: 9. Germline CDR1 reads MDHEN; CDR2 reads SYDVKM. CDR3 sequence: CASSLTSPKTQYF. CDR3 nucleotides: TGTGCCAGCAGCCTGACTAGCCCAAAAACCCAGTACTTC.

The rearrangement links TRBV19 to TRBJ1-2, with a tentative D call TRBD1 (6 bases). This CDR3 has 16 amino acids. Germline V gives CDR1 LNHDA, CDR2 SQIVND (reference sequence). Trimming removed 9 bases at V and 2 bases at J, with 22 bases between. CDR3 sequence reads: CASISSWTARNYGYTF. CDR3 DNA sequence: TGTGCCAGCATCTCTTCTTGGACAGCTAGAAACTATGGCTACACCTTC.